A selection of T cell receptor beta chains follows, all from one sample in a study of graft-versus-host responses after intestinal transplantation. The antigens for these receptors are not known. This table comes from immunoSEQ multiplex PCR, and its TCRdb copy is limited to in-frame clones, with some not included. The repertoire includes some 100,000 clones, roughly nine tenths of them detected once, and about 0.9% sits in the top ten. Sequenced here: unstimulated CD4+ T cells sorted from spleen or lymph node cells, sampled before transplant. These receptors were taken from a human donor who was the organ donor for an intestinal transplant. The CDR3 runs from the conserved cysteine through the conserved F or W. Each record gives: V gene, CDR3 length, D gene, J gene, CDR3 DNA, CDR3 protein. A D gene is named only where the DNA matches it firmly.

v_gene: TRBV11-2
len: 13
d_gene: .
j_gene: TRBJ1-1
CDR3nt: TGTGCCAGCAGCTTCAGTCGGAACACTGAAGCTTTCTTT
CDR3aa: CASSFSRNTEAFF

v_gene: TRBV28
len: 14
d_gene: TRBD1
j_gene: TRBJ2-1
CDR3nt: TGTGCCAGCAGTTTAGGGACAGGGGTCGATGAGCAGTTCTTC
CDR3aa: CASSLGTGVDEQFF

v_gene: TRBV6-1
len: 13
d_gene: .
j_gene: TRBJ1-2
CDR3nt: TGTGCCAGCAGTGAACAGGGATCGCGTGGCTACACCTTC
CDR3aa: CASSEQGSRGYTF

v_gene: TRBV29-1
len: 13
d_gene: TRBD1
j_gene: TRBJ1-1
CDR3nt: TGCAGCGGAAGCACAGGGGGGAACACTGAAGCTTTCTTT
CDR3aa: CSGSTGGNTEAFF

v_gene: TRBV6-5
len: 13
d_gene: TRBD1
j_gene: TRBJ1-2
CDR3nt: TGTGCCAGCAGTCAGAGGACAGGGAGGGGCTACACCTTC
CDR3aa: CASSQRTGRGYTF

v_gene: TRBV9
len: 15
d_gene: TRBD2
j_gene: TRBJ2-1
CDR3nt: TGTGCCAGCAGCGTTTGGGGGACTAGCCTCAATGAGCAGTTCTTC
CDR3aa: CASSVWGTSLNEQFF

v_gene: TRBV5-4
len: 17
d_gene: TRBD1
j_gene: TRBJ1-5
CDR3nt: TGTGCCAGCAGCGGGGGCGGGACAGGGGGCGCGGAGCAGCCCCAGCATTTT
CDR3aa: CASSGGGTGGAEQPQHF

v_gene: TRBV10-3
len: 13
d_gene: .
j_gene: TRBJ2-1
CDR3nt: TGTGCCATCAGTGAAAACAGCTACAATGAGCAGTTCTTC
CDR3aa: CAISENSYNEQFF

v_gene: TRBV15
len: 12
d_gene: TRBD1
j_gene: TRBJ1-4
CDR3nt: TGTGCCACCAGCGGGGACAGCGAAAAACTGTTTTTT
CDR3aa: CATSGDSEKLFF

v_gene: TRBV28
len: 14
d_gene: TRBD1
j_gene: TRBJ2-7
CDR3nt: TGTGCCAGCAGCTGGGCGGGACAGGGTAAAGAGCAGTACTTC
CDR3aa: CASSWAGQGKEQYF

v_gene: TRBV18
len: 13
d_gene: .
j_gene: TRBJ1-2
CDR3nt: TGTGCCAGCTCACCGCAAGGGGACTATGGCTACACCTTC
CDR3aa: CASSPQGDYGYTF

v_gene: TRBV28
len: 15
d_gene: .
j_gene: TRBJ2-5
CDR3nt: TGTGCCAGCCCCCCTTTAAGACGTAGAGGGGAGACCCAGTACTTC
CDR3aa: CASPPLRRRGETQYF

v_gene: TRBV7-9
len: 13
d_gene: TRBD2
j_gene: TRBJ2-3
CDR3nt: TGTGCCAGCAGACTAGCGGGGGGAGATACGCAGTATTTT
CDR3aa: CASRLAGGDTQYF

v_gene: TRBV6-1
len: 18
d_gene: .
j_gene: TRBJ1-6
CDR3nt: TGTGCCAGCAGTGAACACTGGGGGGAGCTCTCCTATAATTCACCCCTCCACTTT
CDR3aa: CASSEHWGELSYNSPLHF